The clone carrying this T cell receptor (beta chain) has only one observation. Its antigen is not known. This sample was taken from a study of shared clonotypes between healthy human individuals. Findings and caveats of the study: Naive CD4 clonotypes were shared across several donors at approximately 5.3%.

Clones were sequenced by immunoSEQ multiplex PCR, and TCRdb holds only the in-frame ones, with some missing. The repertoire holds around 2,000,000 clones, 90% to 95% seen once, with roughly 0.13% in the top ten. The clonotype was recovered from a man younger than 35 in good health. The sample consisted of naive CD4+ T cells sorted from blood. Noted subset: CD45RA+ positively selected.

This chain's CDR3 is CASIGGLDYGYTF. The CDR3 DNA sequence: TGTGCCAGTATCGGGGGGCTCGACTATGGCTACACCTTC. The rearrangement links TRBV19 to TRBJ1-2, with a tentative D call TRBD1 (6 bases). Germline values: CDR1 LNHDA, CDR2 SQIVND (reference sequence). The length of the CDR3 is 13 residues. V was clipped by 7 bases and J by 3 bases, with 12 bases between them.